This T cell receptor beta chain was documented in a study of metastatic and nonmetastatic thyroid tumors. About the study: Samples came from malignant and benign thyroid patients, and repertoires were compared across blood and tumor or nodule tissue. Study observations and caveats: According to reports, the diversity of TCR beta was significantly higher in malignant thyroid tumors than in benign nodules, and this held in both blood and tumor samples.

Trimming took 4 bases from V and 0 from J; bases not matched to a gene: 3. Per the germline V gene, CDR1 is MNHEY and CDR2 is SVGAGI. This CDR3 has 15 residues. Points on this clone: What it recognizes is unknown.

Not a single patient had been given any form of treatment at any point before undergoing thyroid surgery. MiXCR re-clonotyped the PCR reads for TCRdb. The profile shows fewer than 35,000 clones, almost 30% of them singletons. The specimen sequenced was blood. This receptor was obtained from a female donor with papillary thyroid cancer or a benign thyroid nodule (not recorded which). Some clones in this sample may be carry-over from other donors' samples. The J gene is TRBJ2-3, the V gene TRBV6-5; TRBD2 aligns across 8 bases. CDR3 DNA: TGTGCCAGCAGTTCGGGCGGGAGGAGCACAGATACGCAGTATTTT. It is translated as CASSSGGRSTDTQYF.